The T cell receptor (beta chain) described here comes from a study of siplizumab effects on memory and regulatory T cells. V lost 5 bases, J lost 4 bases, and 11 bases lay in between. Germline V gene lookup returns CDR1 SGHAT and CDR2 FQNNGV. The CDR3 has 13 residues. General study results and limits: The Treg-derived share of mappable alloreactive CD4+ clones averaged 68.8% with siplizumab and approximately 30% in controls. To unstimulated subsets, only a minor fraction of alloreactive clones could be mapped.

As regards this clone: Its specificity is unknown.

TCRdb's copy holds only in-frame clones and misses some; the assay was immunoSEQ multiplex PCR. The sample lists around 100,000 clones, over 90% occurring once. Specimen: Tregs sorted from blood. The chain recombines TRBV11-2 with TRBJ1-1; D call uncertain. The source of this sequence is a human donor in good health. CDR3 amino acids: CASSRGFGTEAFF. CDR3 sequence (DNA): TGTGCCAGCAGCCGGGGTTTCGGCACTGAAGCTTTCTTT. The full variable domain, completed using reference TRBV11-2 and TRBJ1-1, is EAGVAQSPRYKIIEKRQSVAFWCNPISGHATLYWYQQILGQGPKLLIQFQNNGVVDDSQLPKDRFSAERLKGVDSTLKIQPAKLEDSAVYLCASSRGFGTEAFFGQGTRLTVV.